A selection of T cell receptor beta chains follows, all from one sample in a study of T cell changes during pregnancy in multiple sclerosis. Produced via immunoSEQ multiplex PCR; TCRdb's table is partial and in-frame only. The table includes 30,000 to 35,000 clones, roughly 90% detected once. Here the sequenced sample was CD4+ T cells from peripheral blood mononuclear cells, taken in the third trimester of pregnancy. The receptors shown here come from a female donor in good health, enrolled as a control in a pregnancy study. CDR3s include the opening cysteine and the closing phenylalanine or tryptophan. A D gene is named only where the DNA matches it firmly. Clone size is not always given. Where it is, it says once, few, many or a class for expanded clones.

CDR3aa: CASSLLTLANYGYTF
CDR3nt: TGTGCCAGCAGCTTACTGACTTTAGCTAACTATGGCTACACCTTC
abundance: NA
j_gene: TRBJ1-2
len: 15
d_gene: NA
v_gene: TRBV13

CDR3aa: CASSKGLAGGAYEQYF
CDR3nt: TGTGCCAGCAGCAAGGGACTAGCGGGGGGCGCATACGAGCAGTACTTC
abundance: NA
j_gene: TRBJ2-7
len: 16
d_gene: TRBD2
v_gene: TRBV7-2

CDR3aa: CASLDRSALQPQHF
CDR3nt: TGTGCCTCCCTGGACAGGTCCGCCCTCCAGCCCCAGCATTTT
abundance: NA
j_gene: TRBJ1-5
len: 14
d_gene: TRBD1
v_gene: TRBV6-1

CDR3aa: CASSLETALFSGNTIYF
CDR3nt: TGTGCCAGCAGCTTAGAGACAGCCCTCTTCTCTGGAAACACCATATATTTT
abundance: NA
j_gene: TRBJ1-3
len: 17
d_gene: NA
v_gene: TRBV7-8

CDR3aa: CASRPGQGTYEQYF
CDR3nt: TGTGCCAGCAGGCCGGGACAGGGGACCTACGAGCAGTACTTC
abundance: NA
j_gene: TRBJ2-7
len: 14
d_gene: TRBD1
v_gene: TRBV7-9

CDR3aa: CASSYTGDSPLHF
CDR3nt: TGTGCCAGCAGCTATACGGGGGATTCACCCCTCCACTTT
abundance: NA
j_gene: TRBJ1-6
len: 13
d_gene: NA
v_gene: TRBV5-5

CDR3aa: CASSFRTNPTYEQFF
CDR3nt: TGTGCCAGCAGCTTTCGGACTAATCCTACATATGAGCAGTTCTTC
abundance: NA
j_gene: TRBJ2-1
len: 15
d_gene: NA
v_gene: TRBV7-8

CDR3aa: CASGLVSGGLDEQFF
CDR3nt: TGTGCTAGTGGTTTGGTTAGCGGGGGTCTGGATGAGCAGTTCTTC
abundance: NA
j_gene: TRBJ2-1
len: 15
d_gene: TRBD2
v_gene: TRBV12-5

CDR3aa: CASSNRAGGPSEQYF
CDR3nt: TGTGCCAGCAGCAATAGAGCGGGAGGGCCGAGCGAGCAGTACTTC
abundance: NA
j_gene: TRBJ2-7
len: 15
d_gene: TRBD2
v_gene: TRBV7-6

CDR3aa: CASPKVGGYTF
CDR3nt: TGTGCCAGCCCGAAAGTCGGGGGCTACACCTTC
abundance: once
j_gene: TRBJ1-2
len: 11
d_gene: NA
v_gene: TRBV2